The rows below give T cell receptor beta chains drawn from one sample of a study of cytomegalovirus exposure and HLA in healthy donors. Assay: immunoSEQ multiplex PCR; the TCRdb copy retains only in-frame clones and omits some. Here the sample table reports roughly 120,000 clones. The sequencing input was PBMCs. The source is a man in his thirties or forties in good health and CMV-seronegative. The CDR3 runs from the conserved cysteine through the conserved F or W. The D gene is left open where the match is weak.

v_gene: TRBV7-2
j_gene: TRBJ1-1
d_gene: NA
CDR3nt: TGTGCCAGCAGCTTAGAAGGCACAGCGAACACTGAAGCTTTCTTT
CDR3aa: CASSLEGTANTEAFF

v_gene: TRBV25-1
j_gene: TRBJ2-3
d_gene: NA
CDR3nt: TGTGCCAGTCGTGGGCCTTTCACAGATACGCAGTATTTT
CDR3aa: CASRGPFTDTQYF

v_gene: TRBV29-1
j_gene: TRBJ2-1
d_gene: TRBD2
CDR3nt: TGCAGCGTTCCCACTAGCGGGCATGAGCAGTTCTTC
CDR3aa: CSVPTSGHEQFF

v_gene: TRBV7-8
j_gene: TRBJ2-3
d_gene: TRBD2
CDR3nt: TGTGCCAGCAGCCCTCGGGGGGGGGTGGACGGCACAGATACGCAGTATTTT
CDR3aa: CASSPRGGVDGTDTQYF

v_gene: TRBV11-2
j_gene: TRBJ1-1
d_gene: NA
CDR3nt: TGTGCCAGCAGCTTAGGGGGTCGAGGGGCTTTCTTT
CDR3aa: CASSLGGRGAFF

v_gene: TRBV27
j_gene: TRBJ2-3
d_gene: TRBD2
CDR3nt: TGTGCCAGCGCACGTAGCGGGGGGACTACAGATACGCAGTATTTT
CDR3aa: CASARSGGTTDTQYF

v_gene: TRBV19
j_gene: TRBJ1-1
d_gene: TRBD1
CDR3nt: TGTGCCAGTAGAAGACAGGGGGCAAACACTGAAGCTTTCTTT
CDR3aa: CASRRQGANTEAFF

v_gene: TRBV11-1
j_gene: TRBJ2-7
d_gene: NA
CDR3nt: TGTGCCAGCAGCTTAGGCGATGCGGGGCGCGAGCAGTACTTC
CDR3aa: CASSLGDAGREQYF

v_gene: TRBV19
j_gene: TRBJ1-5
d_gene: TRBD1
CDR3nt: TGTGCCAGTAACACGGACAGGGTAAATCAGCCCCAGCATTTT
CDR3aa: CASNTDRVNQPQHF

v_gene: TRBV5-5
j_gene: TRBJ2-7
d_gene: NA
CDR3nt: TGTGCCAGCAGCTTTCAGGGGCGATCCTACGAGCAGTACTTC
CDR3aa: CASSFQGRSYEQYF

v_gene: TRBV5-1
j_gene: TRBJ2-5
d_gene: TRBD1
CDR3nt: TGCGCCAGCGGGACAGGGAGTGAAGAGACCCAGTACTTC
CDR3aa: CASGTGSEETQYF

v_gene: TRBV28
j_gene: TRBJ2-5
d_gene: TRBD1
CDR3nt: TGTGCCAGCCGGCAGGGGGACAGCCAAGAGACCCAGTACTTC
CDR3aa: CASRQGDSQETQYF

v_gene: TRBV6-1
j_gene: TRBJ2-3
d_gene: TRBD1
CDR3nt: TGTGCCAGCAGTTTAATAACAGGGGCGAAGGATACGCAGTATTTT
CDR3aa: CASSLITGAKDTQYF

v_gene: TRBV5-1
j_gene: TRBJ1-1
d_gene: NA
CDR3nt: TGCGCCAGCAGCTTTCAAGGGGGAGAGACTGAAGCTTTCTTT
CDR3aa: CASSFQGGETEAFF

v_gene: TRBV4-1
j_gene: TRBJ1-2
d_gene: TRBD1
CDR3nt: TGCGCCAGCAGCCCACAGGAGGACAGGATCGGCTGTGGCTACACCTTC
CDR3aa: CASSPQEDRIGCGYTF

v_gene: TRBV30
j_gene: TRBJ2-3
d_gene: TRBD2
CDR3nt: TGTGCCTGGGATTACTATGGACTAGCGGGACCCGGGGTACACACAGATACGCAGTACTTT
CDR3aa: CAWDYYGLAGPGVHTDTQYF

v_gene: TRBV19
j_gene: TRBJ2-6
d_gene: NA
CDR3nt: TGTGCCAGTAGTACCCTACAGGGCTCTGGGGCCAACGTCCTGACTTTC
CDR3aa: CASSTLQGSGANVLTF

v_gene: TRBV11-1
j_gene: TRBJ2-7
d_gene: NA
CDR3nt: TGTGCCAGCAGCTCCCCGGGGGGCGGAGAACTCTCGGAGCAGTACTTC
CDR3aa: CASSSPGGGELSEQYF

v_gene: TRBV11-2
j_gene: TRBJ1-1
d_gene: NA
CDR3nt: TGTGCCAGCAGCTGGTCCGGGGAGAACACTGAAGCTTTCTTT
CDR3aa: CASSWSGENTEAFF

v_gene: TRBV5-6
j_gene: TRBJ1-4
d_gene: TRBD1
CDR3nt: TGTGCCAGCAGCTTAGGGACAGATAATGAAAAACTGTTTTTT
CDR3aa: CASSLGTDNEKLFF

v_gene: TRBV28
j_gene: TRBJ1-2
d_gene: TRBD1
CDR3nt: TGTGCCAGCAGTCCCCCGCCAGGGGGCTATGGCTACACCTTC
CDR3aa: CASSPPPGGYGYTF

v_gene: TRBV7-9
j_gene: TRBJ2-5
d_gene: TRBD2
CDR3nt: TGTGCCAGCAGCCCGGGACTAGCGGGTTTAGGAGAGACCCAGTACTTC
CDR3aa: CASSPGLAGLGETQYF

v_gene: TRBV18
j_gene: TRBJ1-1
d_gene: TRBD1
CDR3nt: TGTGCCAGCTCACCACCGGGACAGAAAAACACTGAAGCTTTCTTT
CDR3aa: CASSPPGQKNTEAFF

v_gene: TRBV29-1
j_gene: TRBJ2-2
d_gene: TRBD2
CDR3nt: TGCAGCGTTGAAAACCCTAGCGGGGACACCGGGGAGCTGTTTTTT
CDR3aa: CSVENPSGDTGELFF

v_gene: TRBV14
j_gene: TRBJ1-2
d_gene: NA
CDR3nt: TGTGCCAGCAGCCCATCGGGGGTGGCCTATGGCTACACCTTC
CDR3aa: CASSPSGVAYGYTF

v_gene: TRBV29-1
j_gene: TRBJ1-1
d_gene: TRBD1
CDR3nt: TGCAGCGTTGAGGAAGTGGCAGGGGGGACTGAAGCTTTCTTT
CDR3aa: CSVEEVAGGTEAFF

v_gene: TRBV21-1
j_gene: TRBJ2-1
d_gene: NA
CDR3nt: TGTGCCTTTAAGTACAGGGATGAGCAGTTCTTC
CDR3aa: CAFKYRDEQFF

v_gene: TRBV5-1
j_gene: TRBJ1-5
d_gene: NA
CDR3nt: TGCGCCAGCAGCTTGATGGGGGCCGAGGAGCCCCAGCATTTT
CDR3aa: CASSLMGAEEPQHF

v_gene: TRBV7-2
j_gene: TRBJ2-7
d_gene: TRBD2
CDR3nt: TGTGCCAGCAGATCGAGTTGGGAGGGCGGGAGTCCCGACGAGCAGTACTTC
CDR3aa: CASRSSWEGGSPDEQYF

v_gene: TRBV28
j_gene: TRBJ2-7
d_gene: NA
CDR3nt: TGTGCCAGCAGGGCCGGACAGAGGGACGAGCAGTACTTC
CDR3aa: CASRAGQRDEQYF

v_gene: TRBV19
j_gene: TRBJ1-3
d_gene: NA
CDR3nt: TGTGCCAGTAGTATGGCAGGGCGGCTCGGAAACACCATATATTTT
CDR3aa: CASSMAGRLGNTIYF

v_gene: TRBV18
j_gene: TRBJ2-5
d_gene: TRBD2
CDR3nt: TGTGCCAGCTCACCACGGACTAGCGGGAGTCAACAAGAGACCCAGTACTTC
CDR3aa: CASSPRTSGSQQETQYF

v_gene: TRBV14
j_gene: TRBJ2-5
d_gene: NA
CDR3nt: TGTGCCAGCAGCCAGAGCGAGGGACACCGGGGCGAGACCCAGTACTTC
CDR3aa: CASSQSEGHRGETQYF

v_gene: TRBV6-1
j_gene: TRBJ2-7
d_gene: TRBD2
CDR3nt: TGTGCCAGCAGTGAATGGGTAGCGGGAGGCTACGAGCAGTACTTC
CDR3aa: CASSEWVAGGYEQYF

v_gene: TRBV7-2
j_gene: TRBJ2-6
d_gene: NA
CDR3nt: TGTGCCAGCACGAGGTCGGGGGGCGCGGAGGGGGCCAACGTCCTGACTTTC
CDR3aa: CASTRSGGAEGANVLTF

v_gene: TRBV6-1
j_gene: TRBJ1-3
d_gene: NA
CDR3nt: TGTGCCAGCAGGAGGGACCGGGGAGGTGGAAACACCATATATTTT
CDR3aa: CASRRDRGGGNTIYF

v_gene: TRBV6-6
j_gene: TRBJ1-4
d_gene: NA
CDR3nt: TGTGCCAGCAGCTTAGGGACAAGAACGAATGAAAAACTGTTTTTT
CDR3aa: CASSLGTRTNEKLFF

v_gene: TRBV29-1
j_gene: TRBJ2-7
d_gene: NA
CDR3nt: TGCAGCGTTGAAGGGTCCCCCTACGAGCAGTACTTC
CDR3aa: CSVEGSPYEQYF